The 30 T cell receptor beta chains below were found in one sample sequenced in a study of CXCR3-negative and CXCR3-positive naive CD8 T cells. It was by 5' RACE with UMI labels that the TRB cDNA libraries were prepared. TCRdb re-called the 5' RACE reads and catalogs CDR3 proteins one per entry, DNA excluded. This sample's table reports over 20,000 distinct CDR3 sequences. Sequencing input: naive CXCR3- CD8+ T cells from blood. As to subset: CD45RO-CCR7+CD27+CD95- naive CD8+ T cells lacking CXCR3 (TNR3-). The receptors originated from a human donor in good health. Some clones in this sample may be carry-over from other donors' samples.

The rearrangement links TRBV29-1 to TRBJ2-1; TCRdb returns TRBD1, unconfirmable since there is no DNA. Germline V gives CDR1 SQVTM, CDR2 ANQGSEA. The CDR3 covers 13 residues. The CDR3: CSAGTGFYDEQFF.

The chain recombines TRBV6-6 with TRBJ2-7; TCRdb designates TRBD1, a call that cannot be tested without DNA. CDR1 and CDR2 from the germline V gene are MNHNY and SVGAGI (reference sequence). The CDR3 spans 14 residues. The CDR3 spells CASTPAWGLYEQYF.

The chain couples TRBV27 to TRBJ2-1; TCRdb lists TRBD1, though no DNA is available to test this call. Germline V gives CDR1 MNHEY, CDR2 SMNVEV (reference sequence). The CDR3 runs 19 residues. This chain's CDR3 is CASSTPGGTASLSYNEQFF.

The chain is built from TRBV29-1 and TRBJ2-7; the D call of TRBD1 rests on TCRdb alone, since no DNA is present to check it. This CDR3 has 15 residues. In germline, CDR1 is SQVTM, CDR2 ANQGSEA. CDR3: CSVPRPGQGIGEQYF.

V gene TRBV7-8 combines with J gene TRBJ2-2; the TCRdb call, TRBD2, lacks DNA for checking. Germline CDR1 reads SGHVS; CDR2 reads FQNEAQ. The CDR3 loop spans 16 amino acids. The CDR3 spells CASSPIPGLNTGELFF.

The rearrangement links TRBV3-1 to TRBJ1-1; TCRdb gives TRBD1 as the D gene, but with no DNA this cannot be confirmed. This CDR3 comprises 17 residues. Germline lookup yields CDR1 LGHDT and CDR2 YNNKEL (reference sequence). The CDR3 reads CASSQLAGAGRNTEAFF.

The chain's CDR3 is CASSWTGTETTYEQYF. The rearrangement uses TRBV11-1 and TRBJ2-7; TCRdb selects TRBD1, and the lack of DNA leaves this call unchecked. CDR3 length: 16 residues. Germline-derived CDR1 and CDR2 are SGHAT and FQDESV (reference sequence).

The chain is built from TRBV7-2 and TRBJ2-4; TCRdb lists TRBD1, though no DNA is available to test this call. The CDR3 sequence is 18 residues long. The germline gives CDR1 SGHTA, CDR2 FQGNSA. The CDR3 sequence: CASSLFPSGSLAKNIQYF.

The V call is TRBV6-5, the J call TRBJ2-4; absent DNA, TCRdb's TRBD1 call cannot be checked. The CDR3 runs to 15 residues. Germline V gene sequence: CDR1 MNHEY, CDR2 SVGAGI. The CDR3 sequence is CASSLSGTVGDIQYF.

This sequence joins TRBV29-1 and TRBJ2-1; TCRdb lists TRBD2, though no DNA is available to test this call. The germline V gene encodes CDR1 SQVTM and CDR2 ANQGSEA. The CDR3 has 13 residues. CDR3 amino acids: CSFRTSSYNEQFF.

This clonotype ranks as medium-sized in terms of frequency. The chain combines TRBV4-2 with TRBJ2-1; TCRdb's assignment of TRBD2 cannot be checked, as there is no DNA. The V gene's germline CDR1 is LGHNA and CDR2 YNFKEQ. The CDR3 loop spans 15 amino acids. The CDR3 region is CASSRTSGGANEQFF.

V is TRBV7-3 and J is TRBJ2-7; the D gene TCRdb calls, TRBD1, cannot be checked with no DNA. Germline V CDR1 and CDR2: SGHTA, FQGTGA. This CDR3 is built from 14 residues. The CDR3 region is CASSLEGGNYEQYF.

The chain joins TRBV29-1 to TRBJ1-1; checking the TCRdb D call of TRBD1 is not possible without DNA. Per the germline V gene, CDR1 is SQVTM and CDR2 is ANQGSEA. The CDR3 sequence is 15 residues long. The CDR3 sequence is CSVRGPTGSNTEAFF.

The chain couples TRBV11-2 to TRBJ2-1; TCRdb reports TRBD1, a call that lacks DNA to check it against. Germline loops: CDR1 SGHAT, CDR2 FQNNGV. This CDR3 has 14 residues. This CDR3 is CASSARGNYNEQFF.

This CDR3 reads CASSSYPDAHNF. The V call is TRBV6-2 or TRBV6-3, the J call TRBJ1-2. The CDR3 covers 12 residues. In germline, CDR1 is MNHEY, CDR2 SVGEGT.

The chain uses TRBV20-1 and TRBJ2-5. The CDR3 totals 13 residues. Germline-derived CDR1 and CDR2 are DFQATT and SNEGSKA (reference sequence). CDR3 region: CSARPEYQETQYF.

The chain uses TRBV6-4 and TRBJ2-2; lacking DNA, the TRBD1 call made by TCRdb goes unchecked. The germline V gene has CDR1 MRHNA and CDR2 SNTAGT. This CDR3 contains 12 residues. The CDR3 protein is CASKGETGELFF.

The V and J genes are TRBV4-2 and TRBJ2-3; TCRdb reports TRBD2, a call that lacks DNA to check it against. The CDR3 extends over 15 amino acids. Germline CDR1 LGHNA, CDR2 YNFKEQ. The CDR3 sequence is CASSHSSGSTDTQYF.

The chain is built from TRBV27 and TRBJ2-7; the D call of TRBD2 rests on TCRdb alone, since no DNA is present to check it. From germline, CDR1 is MNHEY and CDR2 SMNVEV (reference sequence). The CDR3 spans 13 residues. CDR3 sequence: CASSLGLTYEQYF.

The chain recombines TRBV7-9 with TRBJ1-3; TCRdb outputs TRBD1, but without DNA this stays unchecked. From germline, CDR1 is SEHNR and CDR2 FQNEAQ (reference sequence). CDR3 length: 15 residues. This CDR3 reads CASSPGTYSGNTIYF.

The chain has TRBV12-3 or TRBV12-4 and TRBJ2-7. The length of the CDR3 is 13 residues. The CDR3 loop is CASSLSQSHEQYF.

The chain employs TRBV15 and TRBJ2-2; TCRdb calls TRBD1, which cannot be checked without DNA. Germline CDR1 reads LNHNV; CDR2 reads YYDKDF (reference sequence). The CDR3 consists of 14 residues. The CDR3 spells CATSSDREWRELFF.

The chain couples TRBV7-2 to TRBJ2-7; TCRdb selects TRBD1, and the lack of DNA leaves this call unchecked. The CDR3 loop spans 13 amino acids. Germline CDR1 and CDR2: SGHTA and FQGNSA. The CDR3 region is CASSLWTDYEQYF. Filled out from reference TRBV7-2 and TRBJ2-7, the complete variable domain reads GAGVSQSPSNKVTEKGKDVELRCDPISGHTALYWYRQSLGQGLEFLIYFQGNSAPDKSGLPSDRFSAERTGGSVSTLTIQRTQQEDSAVYLCASSLWTDYEQYFGPGTRLTVT.

The chain links TRBV7-2 to TRBJ1-2. The CDR3 consists of 16 residues. The germline gives CDR1 SGHTA, CDR2 FQGNSA. The CDR3 reads CASSNLSGQLNYGYTF.

According to its frequency, this clonotype is medium-sized (0.01 to 0.1%). This chain links TRBV7-9 with TRBJ2-3; the D call of TRBD1 rests on TCRdb alone, since no DNA is present to check it. Germline V gene sequence: CDR1 SEHNR, CDR2 FQNEAQ (reference sequence). This CDR3 has 12 amino acids. CDR3 amino acids: CASSSTGTMQYF.

The gene calls are TRBV2 and TRBJ2-7; TCRdb reports TRBD1, a call that lacks DNA to check it against. Germline loops: CDR1 SNHLY, CDR2 FYNNEI. The CDR3 extends over 12 amino acids. The CDR3 sequence: CAIGTVSYEQYF.

By frequency, this clonotype is medium-sized. The chain couples TRBV4-1 to TRBJ2-1; there is no DNA to check the TCRdb D call of TRBD2. Germline V gene data show CDR1 as MGHRA and CDR2 as YSYEKL. The CDR3 spans 15 residues. The CDR3 region is CASSLVAGGRNEQFF.

According to its frequency, this clonotype is medium-sized. The chain uses TRBV27 and TRBJ2-7; checking the TCRdb D call of TRBD1 is not possible without DNA. Germline assignment: CDR1 MNHEY and CDR2 SMNVEV (reference sequence). The CDR3 extends over 14 amino acids. The CDR3 loop is CASSLFSGSYEQYF.

The J gene is TRBJ2-5, the V gene TRBV27; TCRdb calls TRBD1, which cannot be checked without DNA. The CDR3 extends over 16 amino acids. The germline gives CDR1 MNHEY, CDR2 SMNVEV (reference sequence). CDR3 loop: CASSLESQGALETQYF.

The rearrangement links TRBV6-2 or TRBV6-3 to TRBJ1-1; the TRBD1 assignment by TCRdb is unverifiable without DNA. From germline, CDR1 is MNHEY and CDR2 SVGEGT. The CDR3 totals 16 residues. The CDR3 loop is CASSYNPDRMNTEAFF.